Below are 29 T cell receptor beta chains sequenced from a single sample in a study of shared clonotypes between healthy human individuals. Using immunoSEQ multiplex PCR, the repertoire was profiled, and TCRdb retains in-frame clones only, with some absent. The data contain around 1.6 million clones, 95% to 99% of them singletons. Sequencing input: naive CD4+ T cells sorted from blood. The subset was: CD45RA+ positively selected. These receptors originate from a man aged 25-45 years in good health.

The V gene is TRBV27, the J gene TRBJ2-6, with 8 positions matching TRBD2. With V trimmed by 4 bases and J by 0 bases, 11 bases remained unmatched. The length of the CDR3 is 19 residues. The germline V gene encodes CDR1 MNHEY and CDR2 SMNVEV (reference sequence). The CDR3: CASSSPAGLAGSGANVLTF. CDR3 nucleotide sequence: TGTGCCAGCAGTTCCCCGGCGGGTCTAGCGGGCTCTGGGGCCAACGTCCTGACTTTC. Combining the CDR3 with reference TRBV27 and TRBJ2-6 gives the whole variable domain EAQVTQNPRYLITVTGKKLTVTCSQNMNHEYMSWYRQDPGLGLRQIYYSMNVEVTDKGDVPEGYKVSRKEKRNFPLILESPSPNQTSLYFCASSSPAGLAGSGANVLTFGAGSRLTVL.

The chain links TRBV15 to TRBJ1-3; D might be TRBD1 (6 bases). V was cut by 1 base and J by 0 bases, with 22 bases left in between. This CDR3 has 20 residues. Germline CDR1 LNHNV, CDR2 YYDKDF (reference sequence). The CDR3 DNA reads TGTGCCACCAGCAGAGGTTTAGTGGGACAACAGACCGTCTCTGGAAACACCATATATTTT. Encoded protein: CATSRGLVGQQTVSGNTIYF.

This clone was observed once. This chain joins TRBV7-2 and TRBJ2-1; 9 nucleotides agree with TRBD2. This CDR3 is built from 15 residues. The J segment lost 6 bases and the V segment lost 6 bases, leaving 9 bases of the junction unmatched. Per germline, CDR1 SGHTA and CDR2 FQGNSA. CDR3 coding DNA: TGTGCCAGCAGAACGGGACTAGCCGGAATCAATGAGCAGTTCTTC. This translates into CASRTGLAGINEQFF. The variable domain in full, with the rest retrieved from reference TRBV7-2 and TRBJ2-1, is GAGVSQSPSNKVTEKGKDVELRCDPISGHTALYWYRQSLGQGLEFLIYFQGNSAPDKSGLPSDRFSAERTGGSVSTLTIQRTQQEDSAVYLCASRTGLAGINEQFFGPGTRLTVL.

The chain couples TRBV19 to TRBJ2-1; the D is unclear. V shed 6 bases and J shed 6 bases, with 9 bases lying between them. CDR3 length equals 12 residues. CDR1 and CDR2 (germline): LNHDA, SQIVND (reference sequence). CDR3 amino acids: CASSRVGNEQFF. Written as DNA, the CDR3 is TGTGCCAGTAGCCGGGTCGGCAATGAGCAGTTCTTC.

To note about this clone: At the DNA level, this CDR3 is encoded by other sequences in the same sample as well. In nucleotides, the CDR3 is TGTGCCAGCAGCTTGGGTAGTCAGCCCCAGCATTTT. The encoded protein is CASSLGSQPQHF. The rearrangement uses TRBV7-9 and TRBJ1-5; D gene unclear. Germline lookup yields CDR1 SEHNR and CDR2 FQNEAQ (reference sequence). The V end lost 3 bases, the J end lost 6 bases, and 6 bases lay between the germline ends. The CDR3 extends over 12 amino acids.

This sequence joins TRBV5-1 and TRBJ1-1; no clear D. The germline CDR1 and CDR2 sequences are SGHRS and YFSETQ. The CDR3 covers 14 residues. V gave up 5 bases and J gave up 1 base, with 12 bases separating them. CDR3: CASSRNQRNTEAFF. Here the CDR3 DNA reads TGCGCCAGCAGTAGAAACCAGAGGAACACTGAAGCTTTCTTT.

The chain employs TRBV4-3 and TRBJ2-7, with 7 bases matching TRBD1. V was clipped by 1 base and J by 2 bases; unmatched bases: 11. The CDR3 covers 17 residues. CDR1 LGHNA and CDR2 YSLEER come from the germline V gene. CDR3 nucleotides: TGCGCCAGCAGCCAAGTCACGCGAGGGACAGTGACCTACGAGCAGTACTTC. Protein sequence: CASSQVTRGTVTYEQYF.

The chain uses TRBV7-9 and TRBJ2-7; 11 bases match TRBD2. Germline trimming cut 4 bases from V and 3 bases from J; bases unmatched to any gene: 5. CDR3 size: 15 residues. CDR1 and CDR2 from the germline V gene are SEHNR and FQNEAQ (reference sequence). The CDR3 DNA follows: TGTGCCAGCAGCTCTCGAGGACTAGCGGGCTACGAGCAGTACTTC. Translating gives CASSSRGLAGYEQYF.

The chain links TRBV2 to TRBJ2-1, with 7 bases that match TRBD2. The CDR3 runs to 14 residues. V shed 3 bases and J 6 bases; nucleotides not matched to a gene: 5. Germline CDR1 and CDR2: SNHLY and FYNNEI. DNA for the CDR3: TGTGCCAGCAGTGACTGGCGGGAGATCAATGAGCAGTTCTTC. Translating gives CASSDWREINEQFF.

V and J are TRBV28 and TRBJ1-5; D remains ambiguous. This CDR3 has 13 residues. Germline V gene sequence: CDR1 MDHEN, CDR2 SYDVKM. The CDR3 DNA reads TGTGGGAGCGGGCTCCTTGGCAATCAGCCCCAGCATTTT. Residues: CGSGLLGNQPQHF.

The chain carries TRBV7-8 and TRBJ2-7; 10 bases match TRBD2. This CDR3 contains 15 residues. The germline V gene has CDR1 SGHVS and CDR2 FQNEAQ. V was pared by 1 base and J by 4 bases, with 4 bases of the junction left unmatched. CDR3 nucleotides: TGTGCCAGCAGCTTAGTGGGACTAGCGCTTTACGAGCAGTACTTC. It encodes CASSLVGLALYEQYF. The full variable domain, completed using reference TRBV7-8 and TRBJ2-7, is GAGVSQSPRYKVAKRGQDVALRCDPISGHVSLFWYQQALGQGPEFLTYFQNEAQLDKSGLPSDRFFAERPEGSVSTLKIQRTQQEDSAVYLCASSLVGLALYEQYFGPGTRLTVT.

The V gene is TRBV29-1, the J gene TRBJ2-3; D is undetermined. The V gene's germline CDR1 is SQVTM and CDR2 ANQGSEA. The CDR3 consists of 12 residues. Trimming took off 4 bases at V and 2 bases at J, with 7 bases between the two ends. CDR3 in amino acids: CSVAQPTDTQYF. The CDR3 nucleotides are TGCAGCGTTGCACAACCCACAGATACGCAGTATTTT.

The rearrangement uses TRBV7-9 and TRBJ2-1; D unclear. Germline V gene sequence: CDR1 SEHNR, CDR2 FQNEAQ (reference sequence). The CDR3 has 15 residues. V was cut by 5 bases and J by 4 bases, with 15 bases left in between. The CDR3 DNA follows: TGTGCCAGCAGCCCGAGCCCCTTACTTTACAATGAGCAGTTCTTC. This translates into CASSPSPLLYNEQFF.

The V and J genes are TRBV15 and TRBJ2-2; D possibly corresponds to TRBD1 (6 bases). V was cut by 4 bases and J by 6 bases, with 12 bases left in between. The V gene's germline CDR1 is LNHNV and CDR2 YYDKDF (reference sequence). The CDR3 is 14 amino acids. CDR3 nucleotide sequence: TGTGCCACCAGCAAACCCAGGGGAGCCGGGGAGCTGTTTTTT. The encoded protein is CATSKPRGAGELFF.

This clone occurred once. The J gene is TRBJ2-2, the V gene TRBV7-2, with D tentatively TRBD2 (6 bases). The V end lost 7 bases, the J end lost 3 bases, and 15 bases lay between the germline ends. Germline V CDR1 and CDR2: SGHTA, FQGNSA. There are 15 residues in the CDR3. This CDR3 is CASTPGGTHTGELFF. The DNA for the CDR3 is TGTGCCAGCACCCCAGGCGGGACTCACACCGGGGAGCTGTTTTTT.

The chain joins TRBV18 to TRBJ2-7, with TRBD1 matching 9 bases. V shed 3 bases and J 0 bases; nucleotides not matched to a gene: 6. Per germline, CDR1 KGHSH and CDR2 LQKENI. This CDR3 spans 16 amino acids. The CDR3 loop is CASSPFTGGLSYEQYF. CDR3 nucleotide sequence: TGTGCCAGCTCACCTTTCACAGGGGGCCTCTCCTACGAGCAGTACTTC.

This chain uses TRBV7-9 with TRBJ1-2; D perhaps matches TRBD1 (6 bases). The V gene lost 5 bases and the J gene lost 4 bases, with 20 bases spanning the gap. This CDR3 has 16 amino acids. Germline-derived CDR1 and CDR2 are SEHNR and FQNEAQ (reference sequence). The CDR3 spells CASSNPAVGGGYGYTF. In nucleotides, the CDR3 is TGTGCCAGCAGCAACCCCGCGGTAGGGGGTGGCTATGGCTACACCTTC.

V usage is TRBV19 and J usage is TRBJ1-1; 7 nucleotides match TRBD1. V gave up 5 bases and J gave up 5 bases; unmatched junction bases: 11. The CDR3 is 15 amino acids. Germline V gives CDR1 LNHDA, CDR2 SQIVND (reference sequence). CDR3 sequence reads: CASSFSPTGMTEAFF. CDR3 bases: TGTGCCAGTAGTTTTTCTCCGACAGGGATGACTGAAGCTTTCTTT.

J is TRBJ2-3 and V is TRBV6-5; no definite D call. The CDR3 length is 13 residues. V lost 4 bases and J 6 bases, leaving 11 bases between the germline ends. Germline V gene sequence: CDR1 MNHEY, CDR2 SVGAGI. The CDR3 sequence: CASSFIVSDTQYF. The CDR3 DNA reads TGTGCCAGCAGTTTTATAGTATCGGATACGCAGTATTTT.

On this clone itself: The sample contains more than one DNA sequence encoding this CDR3. The V and J genes are TRBV18 and TRBJ1-5; D gene unclear. The germline gives CDR1 KGHSH, CDR2 LQKENI. The ends were cut back, 2 bases at V and 4 bases at J, with 6 bases in the middle. The CDR3 consists of 13 residues. DNA of the CDR3: TGTGCCAGCTCACCAGGGTCTAATCAGCCCCAGCATTTT. Protein sequence: CASSPGSNQPQHF.

The chain couples TRBV15 to TRBJ1-2; no clear D gene. CDR3 size: 19 residues. Germline CDR1 reads LNHNV; CDR2 reads YYDKDF (reference sequence). Deletions cut 5 bases from V and 3 bases from J, with 28 bases between. CDR3 region: CATSGPLTEASEWYYGYTF. The CDR3 nucleotides are TGTGCCACCAGCGGCCCTCTTACAGAGGCGTCGGAGTGGTACTATGGCTACACCTTC.

The chain has TRBV18 and TRBJ2-5, with 7 nucleotides matching TRBD1. The length of the CDR3 is 15 residues. Germline loops: CDR1 KGHSH, CDR2 LQKENI. J lost 5 bases, V lost 3 bases, and 9 bases had no gene match. CDR3 in amino acids: CASSPTGSALETQYF. The CDR3 region has the DNA TGTGCCAGCTCACCGACAGGGAGCGCATTGGAGACCCAGTACTTC. The full variable domain, rest sourced from reference TRBV18 and TRBJ2-5, is NAGVMQNPRHLVRRRGQEARLRCSPMKGHSHVYWYRQLPEEGLKFMVYLQKENIIDESGMPKERFSAEFPKEGPSILRIQQVVRGDSAAYFCASSPTGSALETQYFGPGTRLLVL.

This clone was seen a single time. The chain combines TRBV6-1 with TRBJ2-1; D ambiguous. This CDR3 spans 13 amino acids. Looked up from germline, CDR1 is MNHNS and CDR2 is SASEGT. V lost 3 bases to trimming and J lost 6 bases, with 9 bases between them. For the CDR3, the DNA is TGTGCCAGCAGTGACCCCACGGTCAATGAGCAGTTCTTC. Translating it yields CASSDPTVNEQFF.

This chain links TRBV7-2 with TRBJ1-5, with no clear D. Trimming shortened V by 1 base and J by 5 bases, and 12 bases separated the two germline ends. The length of the CDR3 is 15 residues. Germline V lookup: CDR1 SGHTA, CDR2 FQGNSA. CDR3 DNA sequence: TGTGCCAGCAGCTTAGTTGGTTTCAGTGATCAGCCCCAGCATTTT. Protein product: CASSLVGFSDQPQHF.

This clone was recorded once. The sample has other DNA sequences that encode this CDR3 too. The V call is TRBV5-1, the J call TRBJ2-1; D call uncertain. CDR3 size: 15 residues. CDR1 is SGHRS and CDR2 is YFSETQ in the germline V gene. V was cut by 0 bases and J by 4 bases, with 11 bases left in between. The chain's CDR3 is CASSLDPGGYNEQFF. The CDR3 bases are TGCGCCAGCAGCTTGGACCCCGGCGGATACAATGAGCAGTTCTTC.

The chain links TRBV6-5 to TRBJ2-7, with TRBD1 matching 8 bases. The CDR3 spans 13 residues. Per germline, CDR1 MNHEY and CDR2 SVGAGI. With 6 bases clipped from V and 4 bases from J, the junction kept 5 bases outside the gene matches. CDR3 DNA: TGTGCCAGCAGCCAGGGGGCCGTGTACGAGCAGTACTTC. Translated: CASSQGAVYEQYF.

The V call is TRBV5-4, the J call TRBJ2-7; 7 bases are shared with TRBD1. Germline values: CDR1 SGHNT, CDR2 YYREEE (reference sequence). This CDR3 has 14 amino acids. The J segment lost 5 bases and the V segment lost 7 bases, leaving 12 bases of the junction unmatched. The CDR3, as DNA: TGTGCCAGCCGCCCCCAACAGGGGTCCCACGAGCAGTACTTC. Residues: CASRPQQGSHEQYF.

This sequence joins TRBV28 and TRBJ2-7; no firm D call. Trimming left V 2 bases short and J 4 bases short, with 9 bases between. Looked up from germline, CDR1 is MDHEN and CDR2 is SYDVKM. The CDR3 sequence is 13 residues long. The CDR3 nucleotides are TGTGCCAGCAGTTTAGCGGCTAGGTACGAGCAGTACTTC. Encoded protein: CASSLAARYEQYF.

With regard to this clone: Other DNA sequences in this specimen translate into the identical CDR3. The rearrangement links TRBV29-1 to TRBJ1-1, with D unresolved. The CDR3 spans 13 residues. Germline V gene lookup returns CDR1 SQVTM and CDR2 ANQGSEA. Trimming cost V 6 bases and J 0 bases, with 11 bases left between them. CDR3 DNA sequence: TGCAGCGTCGTGGGGTTAATGAACACTGAAGCTTTCTTT. Protein: CSVVGLMNTEAFF. Full variable domain (rest looked up from reference TRBV29-1 and TRBJ1-1): SAVISQKPSRDICQRGTSLTIQCQVDSQVTMMFWYRQQPGQSLTLIATANQGSEATYESGFVIDKFPISRPNLTFSTLTVSNMSPEDSSIYLCSVVGLMNTEAFFGQGTRLTVV.